This TCR beta chain was identified in a study of blood T cells in healthy people across ages. Researchers isolated at least 6.5 million PBMCs per sample. A second PCR of 7 to 11 cycles used a sample-barcoded 5' primer and a J-beta primer mix. TCRdb passed the 5' RACE reads through MiXCR, listing each CDR3 protein once. The profile shows about 640,000 distinct CDR3 sequences, 58% of them singletons. Trimming removed 8 bases at V and 1 base at J, with 5 bases between. CDR3 length: 11 residues. Germline V gene sequence: CDR1 MDHEN, CDR2 SYDVKM. The V gene is TRBV28, the J gene TRBJ1-1; D is undetermined. This sequence was found in a man aged 55 to 69 in good health. The sample comprised blood. This chain's CDR3 is CASEGNTEAFF. The DNA for the CDR3 is TGTGCCAGCGAGGGGAACACTGAAGCTTTCTTT. The full variable domain, its missing parts supplied by reference TRBV28 and TRBJ1-1, is DVKVTQSSRYLVKRTGEKVFLECVQDMDHENMFWYRQDPGLGLRLIYFSYDVKMKEKGDIPEGYSVSREKKERFSLILESASTNQTSMYLCASEGNTEAFFGQGTRLTVV.